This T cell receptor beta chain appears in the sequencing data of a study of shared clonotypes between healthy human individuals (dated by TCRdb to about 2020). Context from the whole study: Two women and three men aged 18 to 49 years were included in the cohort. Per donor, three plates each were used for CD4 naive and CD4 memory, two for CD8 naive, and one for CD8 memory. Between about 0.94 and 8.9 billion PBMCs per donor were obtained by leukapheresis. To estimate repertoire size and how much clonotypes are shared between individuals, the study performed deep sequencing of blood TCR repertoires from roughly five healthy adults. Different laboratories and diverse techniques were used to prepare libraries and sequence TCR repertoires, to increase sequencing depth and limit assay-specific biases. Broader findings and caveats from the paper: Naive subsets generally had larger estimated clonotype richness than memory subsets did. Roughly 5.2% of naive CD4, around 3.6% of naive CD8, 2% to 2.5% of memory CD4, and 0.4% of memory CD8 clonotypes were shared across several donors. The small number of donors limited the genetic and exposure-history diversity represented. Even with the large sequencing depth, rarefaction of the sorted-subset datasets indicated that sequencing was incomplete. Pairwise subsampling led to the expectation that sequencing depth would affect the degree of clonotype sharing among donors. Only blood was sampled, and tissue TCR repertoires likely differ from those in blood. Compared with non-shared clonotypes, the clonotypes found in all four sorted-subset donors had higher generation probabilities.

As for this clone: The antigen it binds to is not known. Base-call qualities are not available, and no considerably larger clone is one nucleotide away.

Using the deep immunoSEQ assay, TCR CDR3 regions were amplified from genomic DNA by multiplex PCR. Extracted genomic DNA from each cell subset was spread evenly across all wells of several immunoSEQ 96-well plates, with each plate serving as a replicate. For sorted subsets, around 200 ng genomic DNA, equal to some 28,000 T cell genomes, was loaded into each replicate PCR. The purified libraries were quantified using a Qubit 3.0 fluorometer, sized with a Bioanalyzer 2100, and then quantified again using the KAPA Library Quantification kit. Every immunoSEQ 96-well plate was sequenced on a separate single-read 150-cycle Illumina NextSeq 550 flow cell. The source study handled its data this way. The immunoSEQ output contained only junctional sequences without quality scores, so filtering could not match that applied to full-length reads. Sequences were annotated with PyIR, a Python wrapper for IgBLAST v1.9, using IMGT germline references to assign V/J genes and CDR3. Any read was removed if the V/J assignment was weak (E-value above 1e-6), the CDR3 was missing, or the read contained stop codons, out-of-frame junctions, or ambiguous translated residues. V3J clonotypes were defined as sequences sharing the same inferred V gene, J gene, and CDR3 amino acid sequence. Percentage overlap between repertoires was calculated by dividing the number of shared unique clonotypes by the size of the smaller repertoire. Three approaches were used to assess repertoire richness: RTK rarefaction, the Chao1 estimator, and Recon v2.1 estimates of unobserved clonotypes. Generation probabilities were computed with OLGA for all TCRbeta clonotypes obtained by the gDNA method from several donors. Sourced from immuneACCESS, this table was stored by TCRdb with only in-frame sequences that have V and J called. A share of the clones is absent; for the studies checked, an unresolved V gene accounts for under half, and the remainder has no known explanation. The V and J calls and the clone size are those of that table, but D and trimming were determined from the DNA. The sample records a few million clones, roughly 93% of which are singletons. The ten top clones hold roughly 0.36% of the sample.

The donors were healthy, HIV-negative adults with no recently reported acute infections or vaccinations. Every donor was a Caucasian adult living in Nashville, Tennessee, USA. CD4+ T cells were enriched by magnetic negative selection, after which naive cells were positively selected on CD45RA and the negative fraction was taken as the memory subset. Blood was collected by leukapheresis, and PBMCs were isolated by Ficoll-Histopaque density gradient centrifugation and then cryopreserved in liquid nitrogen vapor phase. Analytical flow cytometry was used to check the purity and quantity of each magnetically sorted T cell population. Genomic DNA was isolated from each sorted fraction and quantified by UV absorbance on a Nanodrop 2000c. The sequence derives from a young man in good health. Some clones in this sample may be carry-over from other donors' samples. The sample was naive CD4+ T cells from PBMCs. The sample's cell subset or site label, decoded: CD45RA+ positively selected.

The DNA reads as follows: TGTGCCAGCAGTTTAAAAAGTAGCGCCCGCTCCTACAATGAGCAGTTCTTC. This encodes CASSLKSSARSYNEQFF. The V and J segments used are TRBV27 and TRBJ2-1; the D region possibly corresponds to TRBD2 (5 bases align). Trimming removed 2 bases from V and 0 bases from J, leaving 14 bases between the germline ends. From the germline V gene (reference sequence), CDR1 is MNHEY and CDR2 is SMNVEV. Including cysteine and phenylalanine, the CDR3 has 17 amino acids. Only the CDR3 portion is preserved as DNA: 51 bases, with reading frame beginning at the first base.